These 15 T cell receptor beta chains were all obtained from the same sample, sequenced in a study of blood T cell repertoires in COVID-19. Method: immunoSEQ multiplex PCR; TCRdb's copy keeps in-frame clones and lacks some. The sample records around 40,000 clones, approximately 94% being singletons. Sequenced input: peripheral blood. The receptor set was obtained from a human donor with active COVID-19. The donor label of this sample is uncertain.

About this clone itself: Other DNA sequences in the same sample also yield this CDR3. V usage is TRBV9 and J usage is TRBJ1-2; 9 bases fit TRBD1. Germline lookup yields CDR1 SGDLS and CDR2 YYNGEE. CDR3 length: 13 residues. V was clipped by 3 bases and J by 6 bases; unmatched bases: 3. The CDR3 bases are TGTGCCAGCAGCGGGGGACAGGGTGATGGCTACACCTTC. It codes for CASSGGQGDGYTF.

V and J are TRBV28 and TRBJ1-5, with 10 positions matching TRBD1. The CDR3 covers 16 residues. The V segment lost 7 bases and the J segment 5 bases; nucleotides outside the gene matches: 11. Germline-derived CDR1 and CDR2 are MDHEN and SYDVKM. The CDR3, as DNA: TGTGCCAGCACCCTACAGACAGGGGGCGGCTATCAGCCCCAGCATTTT. Residues: CASTLQTGGGYQPQHF.

The genes are TRBV19 and TRBJ2-7, with D tentatively TRBD1 (5 bases). The germline V and J ends were trimmed by 3 bases and 5 bases, with 11 bases remaining between them. The germline V gene encodes CDR1 LNHDA and CDR2 SQIVND (reference sequence). The length of the CDR3 is 13 residues. CDR3 sequence: CASSMDPGNEQYF. The CDR3 bases are TGTGCCAGTAGTATGGACCCAGGGAACGAGCAGTACTTC.

J is TRBJ2-3 and V is TRBV7-9; D is uncertain. Trimming cost V 4 bases and J 6 bases, with 8 bases left between them. Per the germline V gene, CDR1 is SEHNR and CDR2 is FQNEAQ (reference sequence). The CDR3 is 12 amino acids. The CDR3: CASSSGVDTQYF. CDR3 coding DNA: TGTGCCAGCAGCTCCGGAGTGGATACGCAGTATTTT.

For this clone: At one of its ends the junction is not consistent with the germline gene, which may arise from a read error. This rearrangement joins TRBV7-7 to TRBJ2-7; D possibly corresponds to TRBD1 (7 bases). CDR1 and CDR2 from the germline V gene are SSHAT and FNYEAQ (reference sequence). The CDR3 runs 18 residues. The CDR3 spells CASSTRTGAGTNYYEQYF. CDR3 bases: TGTGCTAGCAGCACCAGGACAGGTGCGGGAACTAACTACTACGAGCAGTACTTC. Together with reference TRBV7-7 and TRBJ2-7, the CDR3 gives the full variable domain: GAGVSQSPRYKVTKRGQDVTLRCDPISSHATLYWYQQALGQGPEFLTYFNYEAQPDKSGLPSDRFSAERPEGSISTLTIQRTEQRDSAMYRCASSTRTGAGTNYYEQYFGPGTRLTVT.

The gene calls are TRBV10-3 and TRBJ2-7, with a tentative D call TRBD2 (5 bases). Looked up from germline, CDR1 is ENHRY and CDR2 is SYGVKD. The germline V and J ends were trimmed by 5 bases and 0 bases, with 8 bases remaining between them. CDR3 size: 13 residues. The CDR3 reads CAISTGVSYEQYF. CDR3 bases: TGTGCCATCAGTACCGGGGTCTCCTACGAGCAGTACTTC.

The rearrangement links TRBV18 to TRBJ1-6, with D perhaps matching TRBD1 (6 bases). The CDR3 has 16 residues. In germline, CDR1 is KGHSH, CDR2 LQKENI. Trimming removed 8 bases from V and 7 bases from J, with 21 bases in between. The CDR3 DNA is TGTGCCAGCACACGTGACAGGAGCGGGGGCAATTCACCCCTCCACTTT. Encoded protein: CASTRDRSGGNSPLHF.

The chain combines TRBV6-4 with TRBJ2-2; D gene uncertain. The germline V and J ends were trimmed by 8 bases and 5 bases, with 15 bases remaining between them. The germline gives CDR1 MRHNA, CDR2 SNTAGT. The CDR3 runs to 14 residues. The CDR3 DNA reads as TGTGCCAGCCCGAGTTACTCCGAAACCGGGGAGCTGTTTTTT. Residues: CASPSYSETGELFF.

The sample holds one count of this clone. J is TRBJ2-7 and V is TRBV4-1; no firm D call. In germline, CDR1 is MGHRA, CDR2 YSYEKL. The CDR3 spans 13 residues. V gave up 0 bases and J gave up 7 bases, with 10 bases separating them. As DNA, the CDR3 is TGCGCCAGCAGCCAAGAATTACGCCGGGAGCAGTACTTC. As protein: CASSQELRREQYF.

This chain links TRBV21-1 with TRBJ2-7; the listed D gene, TRBD2, was not tested against the DNA. TRBV21-1 is a known pseudogene. The CDR3 consists of 16 residues. The CDR3 sequence is CASTTSGRGYLYEQYF. In DNA, the CDR3 is TGTGCCAGCACGACTAGCGGGCGTGGGTACCTCTACGAGCAGTACTTC.

V usage is TRBV2 and J usage is TRBJ2-3, with D perhaps matching TRBD2 (6 bases). Trimming left V 1 base short and J 1 base short, with 9 bases between. CDR1 is SNHLY, CDR2 FYNNEI, per germline. The CDR3 contains 15 residues. The CDR3 sequence is CASSEEGGRTDTQYF. In nucleotides, the CDR3 is TGTGCCAGCAGTGAAGAGGGAGGACGCACAGATACGCAGTATTTT.

The chain employs TRBV13 and TRBJ1-2, with TRBD1 as a possible D gene (6 bases). The germline V gene has CDR1 PRHDT and CDR2 FYEKMQ (reference sequence). The V end lost 6 bases, the J end lost 8 bases, and 22 bases lay between the germline ends. The CDR3 loop spans 15 amino acids. The CDR3 sequence is CASRARDTEPFGYTF. Here the CDR3 DNA reads TGTGCCAGCAGAGCCCGGGACACAGAACCATTCGGCTACACCTTC.

The CDR3 protein is CASKQGLAGSYEQYF. CDR3 sequence (DNA): TGCGCCAGCAAACAGGGACTAGCGGGTTCCTACGAGCAGTACTTC. The rearrangement links TRBV5-1 to TRBJ2-7; TRBD2 matches 12 bases. CDR1 is SGHRS, CDR2 YFSETQ, per germline. The CDR3 is 15 amino acids. V dropped 6 bases and J dropped 1; count of bases not matched to a gene: 5. Using reference TRBV5-1 and TRBJ2-7 for the parts outside the CDR3, the full variable domain is KAGVTQTPRYLIKTRGQQVTLSCSPISGHRSVSWYQQTPGQGLQFLFEYFSETQRNKGNFPGRFSGRQFSNSRSEMNVSTLELGDSALYLCASKQGLAGSYEQYFGPGTRLTVT.

The genes are TRBV6-5 and TRBJ2-3; 14 nucleotides line up with TRBD2. The V gene end was trimmed by 9 bases and the J gene end by 6 bases; junction bases not matched to a gene: 5. Germline values: CDR1 MNHEY, CDR2 SVGAGI. The CDR3 runs to 14 residues. CDR3 sequence (DNA): TGTGCCAGTGGACTAGCGGGAGGTTGGGATACGCAGTATTTT. Translated, it gives CASGLAGGWDTQYF.

The gene calls are TRBV7-2 and TRBJ1-2, with D possibly matching TRBD1 (6 bases). Germline V CDR1 and CDR2: SGHTA, FQGNSA. The ends were cut back, 5 bases at V and 2 bases at J, with 15 bases in the middle. There are 15 residues in the CDR3. DNA for the CDR3: TGTGCCAGCAGCCAGGACAGTGGAGGAAACTATGGCTACACCTTC. Protein sequence: CASSQDSGGNYGYTF.